What follows are 24 T cell receptor beta chains derived from one specimen sequenced in a study of Ad26.COV2.S vaccination and SARS-CoV-2 variants. Repertoires were generated with immunoSEQ multiplex PCR, while TCRdb's copy carries only in-frame clones and drops some. The sample carries roughly 240,000 clones, more than 75% recorded once. As to treatment: approximately 18 received Ad26.COV2.S at low or high dose, single or two shots; 5 received placebo; per-sample allocation not given. Repertoires come from day 63 after the first vaccine or placebo injection. Material: peripheral blood, obtained in a trial of Ad26.COV2.S vaccine versus placebo. These receptor sequences come from a person between 18 and 65 years old who received the Ad26.COV2.S COVID-19 vaccine or a placebo.

V usage is TRBV7-9 and J usage is TRBJ2-5, with D possibly matching TRBD1 (6 bases). The germline CDR1 and CDR2 sequences are SEHNR and FQNEAQ (reference sequence). The CDR3 sequence is 16 residues long. Trimming pared 1 base from V and 3 bases from J, leaving 15 bases between. CDR3 residues: CASSLGRGTTEETQYF. The CDR3 region has the DNA TGTGCCAGCAGCTTAGGCCGTGGGACAACCGAAGAGACCCAGTACTTC.

The chain employs TRBV11-3 and TRBJ2-3; no definite D call. Germline assignment: CDR1 SGHNT and CDR2 YENEEA. This CDR3 has 16 amino acids. Trimming removed 1 base at V and 0 bases at J, with 11 bases between. The CDR3 reads CASSLGGYPSTDTQYF. CDR3 DNA: TGTGCCAGCAGCTTAGGAGGCTACCCTAGCACAGATACGCAGTATTTT.

V and J are TRBV6-5 and TRBJ2-2, with 9 positions matching TRBD2. The CDR3 runs to 16 residues. The germline V gene encodes CDR1 MNHEY and CDR2 SVGAGI. J lost 4 bases, V lost 2 bases, and 5 bases had no gene match. CDR3 DNA sequence: TGTGCCAGCAGTTACCGCGGGGGGGCCTCCACCGGGGAGCTGTTTTTT. Protein: CASSYRGGASTGELFF.

The gene calls are TRBV5-6 and TRBJ2-3; TRBD1 might be the D (6 bases). This CDR3 contains 13 residues. CDR1 and CDR2 (germline): SGHDT, YYEEEE. V was pared by 4 bases and J by 6 bases, with 12 bases between. As DNA, the CDR3 is TGTGCCAGCAGCCTCACAGGGATTGATACGCAGTATTTT. Its translation is CASSLTGIDTQYF.

The chain combines TRBV5-6 with TRBJ1-3, with TRBD1 matching 10 bases. The CDR3 is 13 amino acids. V lost 5 bases and J lost 8; bases outside the gene matches: 4. CDR1 and CDR2 from the germline V gene are SGHDT and YYEEEE. The CDR3 spells CASSGTGVYTIYF. Written as DNA, the CDR3 is TGTGCCAGCAGTGGGACAGGGGTGTACACCATATATTTT.

The chain is built from TRBV29-1 and TRBJ2-1, with D perhaps matching TRBD1 (6 bases). The V and J ends lost 7 bases and 12 bases respectively, with 10 bases between them. The CDR3 runs 9 residues. Germline V gives CDR1 SQVTM, CDR2 ANQGSEA. CDR3 protein: CSAGERQFF. In DNA form, the CDR3 reads TGCAGCGCAGGGGAGAGGCAGTTCTTC.

V gene TRBV12-3 or TRBV12-4 combines with J gene TRBJ1-5; perhaps TRBD1 as D (5 bases). The CDR3 contains 13 residues. Trimming cost V 5 bases and J 4 bases, with 9 bases left between them. In nucleotides, the CDR3 is TGTGCCAGCAGTCCGACAGAGAATCAGCCCCAGCATTTT. It yields the protein CASSPTENQPQHF.

This CDR3 reads CASSLWQGSNQPQHF. Written as DNA, the CDR3 is TGTGCCAGCAGTTTATGGCAGGGATCCAATCAGCCCCAGCATTTT. The chain combines TRBV28 with TRBJ1-5, with D perhaps TRBD1 (5 bases). V was cut by 0 bases and J by 3 bases, with 9 bases left in between. The germline CDR1 and CDR2 sequences are MDHEN and SYDVKM. CDR3 length equals 15 residues.

This chain links TRBV5-5 with TRBJ1-1, with D uncertain. Germline V CDR1 and CDR2: SGHKS, YYEKEE (reference sequence). Deletions cut 4 bases from V and 0 bases from J, with 16 bases between. The CDR3 extends over 16 amino acids. The CDR3 spells CASSARSDWMNTEAFF. In nucleotides, the CDR3 is TGTGCCAGCAGCGCACGTTCGGACTGGATGAACACTGAAGCTTTCTTT.

This chain connects TRBV25-1 to TRBJ2-7; TRBD1 might be the D (5 bases). V was cut by 3 bases and J by 3 bases, with 6 bases left in between. Germline-derived CDR1 and CDR2 are MGHDK and SYGVNS. The CDR3 length is 12 residues. CDR3 sequence reads: CASSDGHYEQYF. The CDR3, as DNA: TGTGCCAGCAGTGACGGACACTACGAGCAGTACTTC.

V and J are TRBV7-2 and TRBJ2-5; maybe TRBD2 (6 bases). Germline values: CDR1 SGHTA, CDR2 FQGNSA. V dropped 3 bases and J dropped 5 bases, with 10 bases sitting between them. CDR3 length equals 13 residues. CDR3 in DNA: TGTGCCAGCAGCTTGTGGGAGGCGGAGACCCAGTACTTC. It is translated as CASSLWEAETQYF.

This clone has more than one count but fewer than ten. This chain uses TRBV30 with TRBJ1-2; 9 bases align to TRBD1. Germline loops: CDR1 GTSNPN, CDR2 SVGIG (reference sequence). J gave up 7 bases and V 3 bases, and 9 bases lay outside the gene matches. CDR3 size: 14 residues. CDR3 protein: CAWRQTGGASGYTF. The CDR3 region has the DNA TGTGCCTGGAGGCAAACAGGGGGCGCGAGTGGCTACACCTTC. The full variable domain, its missing parts supplied by reference TRBV30 and TRBJ1-2, is SQTIHQWPATLVQPVGSPLSLECTVEGTSNPNLYWYRQAAGRGLQLLFYSVGIGQISSEVPQNLSASRPQDRQFILSSKKLLLSDSGFYLCAWRQTGGASGYTFGSGTRLTVV.

This sequence joins TRBV6-6 and TRBJ2-7; 11 bases agree with TRBD1. CDR1 and CDR2 (germline): MNHNY, SVGAGI (reference sequence). CDR3 length: 14 residues. Trimming took 4 bases from V and 5 from J; bases not matched to a gene: 4. The CDR3, as DNA: TGTGCCAGCAGTTGGACAGGGGGCGTCGACGAGCAGTACTTC. It encodes CASSWTGGVDEQYF.

This chain joins TRBV7-9 and TRBJ2-1, with a possible D match to TRBD2 (5 bases). This CDR3 contains 15 residues. V lost 5 bases and J lost 0, with 11 bases in between. Germline V gives CDR1 SEHNR, CDR2 FQNEAQ (reference sequence). The CDR3, as DNA: TGTGCCAGCAGCACCAGACTAATCTCCTACAATGAGCAGTTCTTC. Translating gives CASSTRLISYNEQFF.

The gene calls are TRBV18 and TRBJ2-3, with 10 positions matching TRBD2. CDR1 KGHSH and CDR2 LQKENI come from the germline V gene. V gave up 3 bases and J gave up 4 bases; unmatched junction bases: 10. The CDR3 is 17 residues long. The CDR3 DNA reads as TGTGCCAGCTCACCTTTAAGCGGGGGGGCCTCCGCAGATACGCAGTATTTT. Its protein product is CASSPLSGGASADTQYF.

Only a few counts were recorded for this clone. This chain connects TRBV6-5 to TRBJ1-1, with a weak D call TRBD1 (5 bases). V was clipped by 5 bases and J by 4 bases, with 17 bases between them. From germline, CDR1 is MNHEY and CDR2 SVGAGI. This CDR3 region has 15 residues. In DNA form, the CDR3 reads TGTGCCAGCAGTCCCGCCGGAGGGGCCCCCACTGAAGCTTTCTTT. Its translation: CASSPAGGAPTEAFF.

The CDR3 here is CASSQGRSTDTQYF. The CDR3 DNA is TGCGCCAGCAGCCAGGGGAGGAGCACAGATACGCAGTATTTT. This chain uses TRBV4-3 with TRBJ2-3, with a weak D call TRBD2 (6 bases). Trimming stripped 3 bases from V and 0 bases from J, with 7 bases between. CDR1 LGHNA and CDR2 YSLEER come from the germline V gene. The CDR3 is 14 amino acids.

The chain employs TRBV10-3 and TRBJ2-5, with D tentatively TRBD2 (6 bases). Germline V gives CDR1 ENHRY, CDR2 SYGVKD. The CDR3 extends over 15 amino acids. Trimming cost V 10 bases and J 7 bases, with 25 bases left between them. CDR3 coding DNA: TGTGCCACCGCGGCGTCCGGGACTCCCGTCGGGACCCAGTACTTC. Its translation: CATAASGTPVGTQYF.

This chain uses TRBV4-2 with TRBJ2-3; no clear D. Germline loops: CDR1 LGHNA, CDR2 YNFKEQ. The V and J ends lost 1 base and 4 bases respectively, with 9 bases between them. The CDR3 covers 14 residues. The CDR3, as DNA: TGTGCCAGCAGCCAAGGGGTATTAGCAGATACGCAGTATTTT. It codes for CASSQGVLADTQYF.

The V call is TRBV6-2 or TRBV6-3, the J call TRBJ1-2; tentatively, D is TRBD1 (6 bases). Germline loops: CDR1 MNHEY, CDR2 SVGEGT. The CDR3 length is 14 residues. Deletions cut 4 bases from V and 8 bases from J, with 17 bases between. As DNA, the CDR3 is TGTGCCAGCAGTTCTACAGGGAAGGTCAGCGGCTACACCTTC. Its protein is CASSSTGKVSGYTF.

The chain joins TRBV6-5 to TRBJ2-3; 7 positions match TRBD1. J lost 2 bases, V lost 0 bases, and 2 bases had no gene match. Per the germline V gene, CDR1 is MNHEY and CDR2 is SVGAGI. CDR3 length: 15 residues. CDR3 in DNA: TGTGCCAGCAGTTACTCGGGACAGTTCACAGATACGCAGTATTTT. Its translation: CASSYSGQFTDTQYF.

This chain joins TRBV5-5 and TRBJ1-2; the match to TRBD1 covers 8 bases. CDR3 length: 15 amino acids. Trimming removed 0 bases from V and 4 bases from J; junction bases left unmatched: 5. Per germline, CDR1 SGHKS and CDR2 YYEKEE (reference sequence). The CDR3 nucleotides read TGTGCCAGCAGCTTGGATCAGGGGGCCCTCTATGGCTACACCTTC. Its translation: CASSLDQGALYGYTF.

The chain employs TRBV27 and TRBJ1-5, with D possibly matching TRBD1 (5 bases). This CDR3 is built from 15 residues. Trimming took 2 bases from V and 6 from J, leaving 14 bases between them. The germline gives CDR1 MNHEY, CDR2 SMNVEV (reference sequence). Here the CDR3 reads CASSLHPGQGQPQHF. The CDR3 DNA reads TGTGCCAGCAGTTTACATCCTGGACAAGGTCAGCCCCAGCATTTT.

As DNA, the CDR3 is TGTGCCACCAGACCAAGCGGGAGAAGAGAGACCCAGTACTTC. Encoded protein: CATRPSGRRETQYF. This chain links TRBV24-1 with TRBJ2-5; 8 bases are a match to TRBD2. V dropped 7 bases and J dropped 4; count of bases not matched to a gene: 7. The CDR3 has 14 residues. The V gene's germline CDR1 is KGHDR and CDR2 SFDVKD.